The 24 T cell receptor beta chains given below trace back to one sample, sequenced in a study of blood T cells in healthy people across ages. A J-beta primer mix and a sample-barcoded 5' primer were used in a second PCR of roughly 6 to 11 cycles. In TCRdb, the 5' RACE reads were re-called with MiXCR into one record per CDR3 protein. The sample lists roughly 930,000 distinct CDR3 sequences, about 48% occurring once. The specimen sequenced was blood. The source is a man aged 25-45 years in good health.

The V call is TRBV5-1, the J call TRBJ2-1, with D unclear. With the DNA end fitting TRBJ2-7 better, the J assignment may be wrong. CDR1 and CDR2 from the germline V gene are SGHRS and YFSETQ. The CDR3 loop spans 15 amino acids. The CDR3 coding sequence is TGCGCCAGCAGCGGTGACTGGAACTCCTACAATGAGCAGTACTTC. Residues: CASSGDWNSYNEQYF.

The gene calls are TRBV2 and TRBJ2-5; 8 bases align to TRBD2. V trimming: 4 bases; J trimming: 7 bases; junction bases outside the gene matches: 2. This CDR3 is 12 amino acids long. From germline, CDR1 is SNHLY and CDR2 FYNNEI. Written as DNA, the CDR3 is TGTGCCAGCAGTGCGGGGGGGGCGACCCAGTACTTC. This encodes CASSAGGATQYF.

The sample holds a few counts of this clonotype. This chain links TRBV29-1 with TRBJ1-1; TRBD1 might be the D (6 bases). This CDR3 contains 13 residues. Per the germline V gene, CDR1 is SQVTM and CDR2 is ANQGSEA. V was trimmed by 4 bases and J by 7 bases, leaving 16 bases between them. For the CDR3, the DNA is TGCAGCGTTGGTAGGGGGGGCCGATATGAAGCTTTCTTT. Translation gives CSVGRGGRYEAFF.

This clonotype was seen only a few times. The CDR3 here is CSARSDLQYEQYF. CDR3 DNA: TGCAGTGCTAGATCCGACTTACAGTACGAGCAGTACTTC. The chain couples TRBV20-1 to TRBJ2-7; D gene ambiguous. The CDR3 is 13 amino acids. In germline, CDR1 is DFQATT, CDR2 SNEGSKA (reference sequence). The V gene lost 2 bases and the J gene lost 4 bases, with 12 bases spanning the gap.

This clonotype was counted between two and nine times. DNA of the CDR3: TGTGCCAGCACCCTTGGGATCCACGAGCAGTACTTC. Protein product: CASTLGIHEQYF. This chain connects TRBV28 to TRBJ2-7; the D is unclear. Germline CDR1 and CDR2: MDHEN and SYDVKM. V was pared by 7 bases and J by 5 bases, with 12 bases between. This CDR3 has 12 amino acids.

In regard to this clonotype: At one end, the junction sequence differs from germline, possibly due to a read error. The chain has TRBV3-1 and TRBJ2-5; D is perhaps TRBD2 (5 bases). The CDR3 is 15 amino acids. Germline V gives CDR1 LGHDT, CDR2 YNNKEL (reference sequence). CDR3 amino acids: CVSSQEALAAETQYF. CDR3 nucleotide sequence: TGTGTCAGCAGCCAAGAGGCCCTAGCCGCGGAGACCCAGTACTTC.

This clonotype was found many times. This chain connects TRBV28 to TRBJ2-3; 10 bases are a match to TRBD1. Germline lookup yields CDR1 MDHEN and CDR2 SYDVKM. V shed 5 bases, J shed 2 bases, and the junction held 10 bases outside the gene matches. The CDR3 has 17 amino acids. CDR3 nucleotides: TGTGCCAGCAGTCCCAGGGACAGGGGATTAACCACAGATACGCAGTATTTT. It translates to CASSPRDRGLTTDTQYF.

The gene calls are TRBV4-2 and TRBJ1-2; D gene unclear. V lost 7 bases, J lost 4 bases, and 16 bases lay in between. Per germline, CDR1 LGHNA and CDR2 YNFKEQ. CDR3 length: 14 residues. This chain's CDR3 is CASTPGSGSYGYTF. CDR3 bases: TGTGCCAGCACCCCCGGATCCGGGTCCTATGGCTACACCTTC.

The chain recombines TRBV29-1 with TRBJ2-7; 9 bases fit TRBD2. CDR3 size: 14 residues. With V trimmed by 4 bases and J by 6 bases, 10 bases remained unmatched. Germline CDR1 is SQVTM and CDR2 is ANQGSEA. CDR3 residues: CSVGGGGALREQYF. CDR3 nucleotide sequence: TGCAGCGTTGGGGGCGGGGGGGCGCTTCGCGAGCAGTACTTC.

In DNA, the CDR3 is TGTGCCAGCAGCTTAAAGGGCACCCCAGGGGCCAACGTCCTGACTTTC. Translated: CASSLKGTPGANVLTF. This rearrangement joins TRBV7-9 to TRBJ2-6; no reliable D call. The CDR3 length is 16 residues. Germline V lookup: CDR1 SEHNR, CDR2 FQNEAQ (reference sequence). Trimming shortened V by 2 bases and J by 4 bases, and 12 bases separated the two germline ends. The variable domain in full, with the rest retrieved from reference TRBV7-9 and TRBJ2-6, is DTGVSQNPRHKITKRGQNVTFRCDPISEHNRLYWYRQTLGQGPEFLTYFQNEAQLEKSRLLSDRFSAERPKGSFSTLEIQRTEQGDSAMYLCASSLKGTPGANVLTFGAGSRLTVL.

This clonotype showed up just a few times. V gene TRBV7-2 combines with J gene TRBJ2-1; D gene uncertain. Germline CDR1 is SGHTA and CDR2 is FQGNSA. This CDR3 has 12 amino acids. V dropped 5 bases and J dropped 7 bases, with 9 bases sitting between them. CDR3 DNA sequence: TGTGCCAGCAGCGGCGCCGGGAATGAGCAGTTCTTC. Its protein product is CASSGAGNEQFF.

In this sample, this clonotype turned up a few times. The J gene is TRBJ2-7, the V gene TRBV5-1, with 8 nucleotides matching TRBD2. The junction had 5 bases not matched to a gene; V was cut back by 4 bases and J by 2 bases. Per the germline V gene, CDR1 is SGHRS and CDR2 is YFSETQ. This CDR3 has 14 amino acids. CDR3: CASSPGGATYEQYF. Written as DNA, the CDR3 is TGCGCCAGCAGCCCCGGGGGGGCGACCTACGAGCAGTACTTC.

The CDR3 region is CASSFQGAGKNIQYF. In DNA, the CDR3 is TGTGCCAGCAGTTTTCAGGGGGCTGGCAAAAACATTCAGTACTTC. V usage is TRBV27 and J usage is TRBJ2-4; 8 bases map to TRBD1. Losses at the gene ends were 3 bases for V and 3 bases for J; bases not matched to a gene: 4. The V gene's germline CDR1 is MNHEY and CDR2 SMNVEV (reference sequence). The CDR3 spans 15 residues.

This clonotype was observed a few times. The chain recombines TRBV6-5 with TRBJ2-1, with 8 bases identical to TRBD2. The J call may be wrong; the DNA end is better matched by TRBJ2-7. CDR3 length equals 15 residues. Germline V gives CDR1 MNHEY, CDR2 SVGAGI. CDR3 sequence reads: CASSSGTSGNNEQYF. Written as DNA, the CDR3 is TGTGCCAGCAGTTCCGGGACTAGTGGGAACAATGAGCAGTACTTC.

This chain joins TRBV3-1 and TRBJ2-4; TRBD1 is a possible D gene (6 bases). Per germline, CDR1 LGHDT and CDR2 YNNKEL (reference sequence). There are 13 residues in the CDR3. V lost 8 bases and J 0 bases, leaving 8 bases between the germline ends. CDR3 sequence reads: CASQQGAKNIQYF. The CDR3 bases are TGTGCCAGCCAACAGGGAGCCAAAAACATTCAGTACTTC.

The chain has TRBV12-3 or TRBV12-4 and TRBJ1-6; D perhaps matches TRBD1 (6 bases). CDR3 length equals 14 residues. Between the trimmed V and J ends, which lost 6 bases and 7 bases, there was a span of 13 bases. CDR3 in DNA: TGTGCCAGCAGGCCCCGGACAGCAAATTCACCCCTCCACTTT. It encodes CASRPRTANSPLHF.

V usage is TRBV7-6 and J usage is TRBJ1-1; the match to TRBD1 covers 11 bases. Germline V CDR1 and CDR2: SGHVS, FNYEAQ. The CDR3 length is 15 residues. V shed 4 bases and J 5 bases; nucleotides not matched to a gene: 6. CDR3 nucleotide sequence: TGTGCCAGCAGCTCAGCCGGGACAGGGGGTACTGAAGCTTTCTTT. Protein sequence: CASSSAGTGGTEAFF.

The chain combines TRBV20-1 with TRBJ1-4; 8 bases line up with TRBD1. The CDR3 loop spans 17 amino acids. Trimming removed 5 bases from V and 12 bases from J; junction bases left unmatched: 23. The V gene's germline CDR1 is DFQATT and CDR2 SNEGSKA (reference sequence). CDR3 sequence: CSAASGTGVAIRGELFF. Here the CDR3 DNA reads TGCAGTGCTGCCTCCGGGACAGGCGTCGCAATTAGGGGGGAACTGTTTTTT.

In DNA form, the CDR3 reads TGTGCCACCAGCAGAGGTGCGGAGACCCAGTACTTC. It specifies CATSRGAETQYF. The V gene is TRBV15, the J gene TRBJ2-5; D not resolved. Germline V gene data show CDR1 as LNHNV and CDR2 as YYDKDF (reference sequence). The CDR3 spans 12 residues. Between the trimmed V and J ends, which lost 1 base and 5 bases, there was a span of 5 bases.

This clonotype was detected only a few times. The chain employs TRBV13 and TRBJ2-1, with 7 bases aligning to TRBD2. The CDR3 is 16 residues long. With 0 bases clipped from V and 4 bases from J, the junction kept 6 bases outside the gene matches. CDR1 PRHDT and CDR2 FYEKMQ come from the germline V gene (reference sequence). CDR3 protein: CASSLGLGLGYNEQFF. The CDR3, as DNA: TGTGCCAGCAGCTTAGGCCTTGGACTAGGATACAATGAGCAGTTCTTC.

The V gene is TRBV6-2 or TRBV6-3, the J gene TRBJ1-5; no definite D call. Trimming pared 3 bases from V and 2 bases from J, leaving 14 bases between. CDR1 and CDR2 (germline): MNHEY, SVGEGT. The CDR3 has 16 residues. CDR3 nucleotide sequence: TGTGCCAGCAGTTATCGCAGGACGGTGGGCAATCAGCCCCAGCATTTT. Protein sequence: CASSYRRTVGNQPQHF.

Only a few counts were recorded for this clonotype. The V and J genes are TRBV7-9 and TRBJ2-7; D tentatively fits TRBD1 or TRBD2 (5 bases each). Between the trimmed V and J ends, which lost 5 bases and 3 bases, there was a span of 17 bases. Germline V gives CDR1 SEHNR, CDR2 FQNEAQ (reference sequence). The CDR3 consists of 15 residues. CDR3 sequence reads: CASSPTGTGIYEQYF. CDR3 coding DNA: TGTGCCAGCAGCCCGACCGGGACGGGGATCTACGAGCAGTACTTC.

The chain employs TRBV29-1 and TRBJ2-2; TRBD1 agrees at 10 bases. The CDR3 has 15 amino acids. CDR1 and CDR2 (germline): SQVTM, ANQGSEA. V lost 4 bases and J lost 6; bases outside the gene matches: 8. CDR3 protein: CSVVRDRGDAGELFF. DNA of the CDR3: TGCAGCGTTGTCCGGGACAGGGGTGACGCCGGGGAGCTGTTTTTT.

The chain uses TRBV7-9 and TRBJ2-7; D unclear. The J call is in doubt because the DNA end fits TRBJ2-5 better. Per germline, CDR1 SEHNR and CDR2 FQNEAQ (reference sequence). The CDR3 runs to 15 residues. The DNA of the CDR3 is TGTGCCAGCAGCTTAGATCGGGCAGCCCTAGAGACCCAGTACTTC. It yields the protein CASSLDRAALETQYF.